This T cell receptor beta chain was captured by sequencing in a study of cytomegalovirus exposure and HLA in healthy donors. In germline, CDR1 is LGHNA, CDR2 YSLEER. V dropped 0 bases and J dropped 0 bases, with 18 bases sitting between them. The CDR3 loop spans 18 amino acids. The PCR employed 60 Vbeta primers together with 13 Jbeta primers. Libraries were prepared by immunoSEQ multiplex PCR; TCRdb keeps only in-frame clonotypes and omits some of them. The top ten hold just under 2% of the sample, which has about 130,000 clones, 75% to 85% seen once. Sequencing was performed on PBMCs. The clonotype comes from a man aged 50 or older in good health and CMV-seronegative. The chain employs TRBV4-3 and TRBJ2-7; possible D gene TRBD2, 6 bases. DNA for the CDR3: TGCGCCAGCAGCCAAGATCTAGGGGAGGTCGGGGGCTCCTACGAGCAGTACTTC. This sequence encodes CASSQDLGEVGGSYEQYF.